Each of the 29 T cell receptor beta chains below was sequenced from the same sample in a study of CD8 T cells in ankylosing spondylitis. MiXCR was run by TCRdb on the 5' RACE reads, yielding one entry per CDR3 protein. The sample consists of tens of thousands of distinct CDR3 sequences, around 6% of them appearing once. Sequenced input: blood, either unsorted or a sorted T cell fraction (not recorded which). These receptor sequences come from a male donor with ankylosing spondylitis or in good health (not recorded which).

This clonotype was counted ten times or more. The gene calls are TRBV12-3 or TRBV12-4 and TRBJ2-1; possible D gene TRBD2, 7 bases. This CDR3 is 12 amino acids long. V shed 6 bases and J shed 13 bases, with 16 bases lying between them. CDR3 loop: CASSPEGDYQFF. In DNA, the CDR3 is TGTGCCAGCAGCCCTGAGGGGGACTATCAGTTCTTC.

This clonotype was found many times. The rearrangement links TRBV13 to TRBJ2-7; 7 nucleotides agree with TRBD2. Germline trimming cut 4 bases from V and 1 base from J; bases unmatched to any gene: 10. The germline CDR1 and CDR2 sequences are PRHDT and FYEKMQ (reference sequence). The CDR3 contains 16 residues. In DNA form, the CDR3 reads TGTGCCAGCAGCTACCGAGGGACTACCAAATCCTACGAGCAGTACTTC. Residues: CASSYRGTTKSYEQYF.

In its sample, this clonotype was seen many times. The genes are TRBV28 and TRBJ2-5; D is unclear. V lost 4 bases, J lost 3 bases, and 9 bases lay in between. The CDR3 is made up of 13 amino acids. Germline lookup yields CDR1 MDHEN and CDR2 SYDVKM. The CDR3 coding sequence is TGTGCCAGCAGTTCCGGATCCGAAGAGACCCAGTACTTC. Its protein is CASSSGSEETQYF.

This clonotype has at least ten counts. The V gene is TRBV7-3, the J gene TRBJ1-1; no reliable D call. This CDR3 contains 13 residues. Germline V CDR1 and CDR2: SGHTA, FQGTGA. Trimming stripped 4 bases from V and 2 bases from J, with 8 bases between. CDR3 loop: CASSSQRNTEAFF. As DNA, the CDR3 is TGTGCCAGCAGCTCTCAGCGAAACACTGAAGCTTTCTTT.

This clonotype showed up many times. The J gene is TRBJ2-1, the V gene TRBV6-2 or TRBV6-3; TRBD2 aligns across 11 bases. CDR3 length equals 14 residues. Unmatched junction bases numbered 5, after V lost 6 bases and J lost 7 bases. Germline CDR1 MNHEY, CDR2 SVGEGT. CDR3 in DNA: TGTGCCAGCAGCCCGAGGACTAGCGGGAATGAGCAGTTCTTC. Its protein is CASSPRTSGNEQFF.

There are many counts of this clonotype. The V gene is TRBV12-3 or TRBV12-4, the J gene TRBJ1-5; no reliable D call. CDR3 size: 15 residues. The V end lost 5 bases, the J end lost 2 bases, and 13 bases lay between the germline ends. CDR3 region: CASSLRTVGNQPQHF. Written as DNA, the CDR3 is TGTGCCAGCAGTCTCCGGACGGTGGGCAATCAGCCCCAGCATTTT.

In its sample, this clonotype was seen many times. This chain uses TRBV20-1 with TRBJ2-3, with 8 bases matching TRBD2. CDR3 length: 14 amino acids. Trimming removed 2 bases from V and 3 bases from J; junction bases left unmatched: 4. The germline gives CDR1 DFQATT, CDR2 SNEGSKA (reference sequence). The CDR3 DNA is TGCAGTGCTAGATACGGGGGGGGTACAGATACGCAGTATTTT. Residues: CSARYGGGTDTQYF.

This clonotype was seen at least ten times. The V and J genes are TRBV7-6 and TRBJ2-1; TRBD2 might be the D (6 bases). The CDR3 is made up of 14 amino acids. V was clipped by 5 bases and J by 0 bases, with 8 bases between them. The germline CDR1 and CDR2 sequences are SGHVS and FNYEAQ. Here the CDR3 reads CASSPGGSYNEQFF. Written as DNA, the CDR3 is TGTGCCAGCAGCCCCGGGGGCTCCTACAATGAGCAGTTCTTC.

There are many counts of this clonotype. The chain couples TRBV2 to TRBJ2-5, with D unclear. The CDR3 totals 12 residues. V was pared by 1 base and J by 5 bases, with 5 bases between. Germline lookup yields CDR1 SNHLY and CDR2 FYNNEI. The CDR3 here is CASSEGQETQYF. Here the CDR3 DNA reads TGTGCCAGCAGTGAAGGTCAGGAGACCCAGTACTTC.

This clonotype was picked up many times. The chain joins TRBV3-1 to TRBJ2-4, with D unresolved. This CDR3 is built from 15 residues. The germline gives CDR1 LGHDT, CDR2 YNNKEL (reference sequence). V was trimmed by 2 bases and J by 0 bases, leaving 8 bases between them. The CDR3 DNA follows: TGTGCCAGCAGCCAATCGACGCTAGCCAAAAACATTCAGTACTTC. Its translation is CASSQSTLAKNIQYF.

Worth noting for this clonotype: This may be a read error: a much more frequent sequence differs by one nucleotide. In nucleotides, the CDR3 is TGTGCCGGCAGCGCGGACGGTAGAGTCTACGAGCAGTACTTC. As protein: CAGSADGRVYEQYF. This rearrangement joins TRBV7-2 to TRBJ2-7; D gene uncertain. CDR3 size: 14 residues. From germline, CDR1 is SGHTA and CDR2 FQGNSA.

This clonotype was recorded at least ten times. Mismatch with germline at one junction end may stem from a read error. This rearrangement joins TRBV7-7 to TRBJ2-1, with a tentative D call TRBD2 (5 bases). From germline, CDR1 is SSHAT and CDR2 FNYEAQ (reference sequence). There are 13 residues in the CDR3. Written as DNA, the CDR3 is TGTGCTAGCAGCTTAGCAACCTGGGAGGAGCAGTTCTTC. It translates to CASSLATWEEQFF.

This clonotype came up many times. The V gene is TRBV7-9, the J gene TRBJ2-7, with 11 nucleotides matching TRBD1. The V gene's germline CDR1 is SEHNR and CDR2 FQNEAQ (reference sequence). V was clipped by 5 bases and J by 3 bases; unmatched bases: 9. The CDR3 has 16 residues. DNA for the CDR3: TGTGCCAGCAGCCCCGATTCCGGGACAGGGGGCTACGAGCAGTACTTC. Amino acid sequence: CASSPDSGTGGYEQYF.

This clonotype was detected ten times or more. The V gene is TRBV3-1, the J gene TRBJ2-5, with TRBD2 identical over 10 bases. CDR3 size: 14 residues. After removal of 5 bases from V and 4 bases from J, the junction contained 4 bases not matched to a gene. CDR1 is LGHDT, CDR2 YNNKEL, per germline (reference sequence). The CDR3 DNA sequence: TGTGCCAGCAGCATCCGGACTAGCGGAGAGACCCAGTACTTC. It yields the protein CASSIRTSGETQYF.

The CDR3 DNA is TGTGCCAGCAGCGCAACAGGGGAGGCCTTGAATGGCTACACCTTC. Translation gives CASSATGEALNGYTF. The rearrangement joins TRBV7-8 to TRBJ1-2, with TRBD1 matching over 7 bases. The V gene's germline CDR1 is SGHVS and CDR2 FQNEAQ. The CDR3 has 15 amino acids. The V and J ends lost 5 bases and 6 bases, in that order; junction bases with no gene match: 12.

This clonotype was seen ten or more times. J is TRBJ1-3 and V is TRBV5-1, with D uncertain. V was cut by 3 bases and J by 0 bases, with 13 bases left in between. The CDR3 has 16 amino acids. Germline CDR1 and CDR2: SGHRS and YFSETQ. CDR3 DNA sequence: TGCGCCAGCAGCTCGACCCCGGCCCTCTCTGGAAACACCATATATTTT. This encodes CASSSTPALSGNTIYF.

This clonotype was picked up many times. The chain is built from TRBV20-1 and TRBJ1-2; perhaps TRBD1 as D (5 bases). The V gene's germline CDR1 is DFQATT and CDR2 SNEGSKA (reference sequence). The CDR3 consists of 11 residues. Trimming cost V 2 bases and J 7 bases, with 8 bases left between them. For the CDR3, the DNA is TGCAGTGCTAGAATCCAGGGTGGCTACACCTTC. Its protein is CSARIQGGYTF.

In this sample, this clonotype turned up many times. This sequence joins TRBV12-3 or TRBV12-4 and TRBJ2-7, with D maybe TRBD2 (6 bases). The CDR3 is made up of 15 amino acids. The V gene lost 6 bases and the J gene lost 5 bases, with 20 bases spanning the gap. CDR3 loop: CASRASAKNPHEQYF. DNA of the CDR3: TGTGCCAGCAGAGCTAGCGCCAAGAATCCCCACGAGCAGTACTTC.

This clonotype was seen ten or more times. The genes are TRBV5-1 and TRBJ2-3; 13 nucleotides agree with TRBD2. The CDR3 loop spans 14 amino acids. Germline V gives CDR1 SGHRS, CDR2 YFSETQ. Trimming at V came to 4 bases and at J to 10 bases, leaving 6 bases not matched to a gene. The CDR3 nucleotides are TGCGCCAGCAGCCCAGGACTAGCGGGGGATCCGCAGTATTTT. It yields the protein CASSPGLAGDPQYF.

This clonotype has a count of ten or more. CDR3: CAISERETQYF. Written as DNA, the CDR3 is TGTGCCATCAGTGAACGGGAGACCCAGTACTTC. The chain carries TRBV10-3 and TRBJ2-5; D ambiguous. The CDR3 contains 11 residues. Trimming stripped 3 bases from V and 5 bases from J, with 4 bases between. CDR1 and CDR2 from the germline V gene are ENHRY and SYGVKD.

This clonotype showed up many times. V gene TRBV5-5 combines with J gene TRBJ2-7; D may be TRBD1 or TRBD2 (5 bases each). The germline V gene encodes CDR1 SGHKS and CDR2 YYEKEE (reference sequence). CDR3 length: 14 residues. V dropped 4 bases and J dropped 3 bases, with 14 bases sitting between them. CDR3: CASSAAAGSYEQYF. The DNA of the CDR3 is TGTGCCAGCAGCGCCGCCGCAGGGAGCTACGAGCAGTACTTC.

This clonotype was seen many times. CDR3 residues: CASSDCGSEDSPLHF. CDR3 bases: TGCGCCAGCAGTGACTGTGGGTCAGAGGATTCACCCCTCCACTTT. This chain links TRBV10-1 with TRBJ1-6; D not resolved. Germline lookup yields CDR1 WNHNN and CDR2 SYGVQD (reference sequence). CDR3 size: 15 residues. V shed 3 bases and J shed 8 bases, with 14 bases lying between them.

There are many counts of this clonotype. V usage is TRBV10-3 and J usage is TRBJ2-2; D is undetermined. The V end lost 3 bases, the J end lost 0 bases, and 8 bases lay between the germline ends. Germline V gives CDR1 ENHRY, CDR2 SYGVKD. The CDR3 runs 15 residues. The DNA of the CDR3 is TGTGCCATCAGTGATAGAGCCGCGAACACCGGGGAGCTGTTTTTT. It codes for CAISDRAANTGELFF.

In its sample, this clonotype was seen many times. This chain uses TRBV7-6 with TRBJ2-7, with D possibly matching TRBD1 (6 bases). CDR3 length equals 13 residues. V was pared by 5 bases and J by 0 bases, with 8 bases between. CDR1 SGHVS and CDR2 FNYEAQ come from the germline V gene. The CDR3 reads CASSHRASYEQYF. In DNA, the CDR3 is TGTGCCAGCAGCCACAGGGCCTCCTACGAGCAGTACTTC.

This clonotype was counted ten times or more. V usage is TRBV7-9 and J usage is TRBJ2-1, with 8 nucleotides matching TRBD2. Germline CDR1 SEHNR, CDR2 FQNEAQ (reference sequence). CDR3 size: 13 residues. After removal of 6 bases from V and 8 bases from J, the junction contained 6 bases not matched to a gene. The CDR3 DNA reads as TGTGCCAGCAGGTCGGGAGGGGTCGATGAGCAGTTCTTC. This codes for CASRSGGVDEQFF.

Many counts were recorded for this clonotype. The V gene is TRBV5-1, the J gene TRBJ1-2, with 7 bases that match TRBD1. The CDR3 totals 14 residues. Trimming at V came to 1 base and at J to 5 bases, leaving 5 bases not matched to a gene. Per germline, CDR1 SGHRS and CDR2 YFSETQ. The CDR3 region has the DNA TGCGCCAGCAGCTTGAATGGGGACAGATATGGCTACACCTTC. Its protein is CASSLNGDRYGYTF.

This clonotype was recorded many times. The chain employs TRBV5-1 and TRBJ1-1; possible D gene TRBD1, 5 bases. Per the germline V gene, CDR1 is SGHRS and CDR2 is YFSETQ. The length of the CDR3 is 13 residues. The V gene lost 7 bases and the J gene lost 1 base, with 11 bases spanning the gap. As DNA, the CDR3 is TGCGCCAGCCGCGGGGCAGCGAACACTGAAGCTTTCTTT. Encoded protein: CASRGAANTEAFF.

There are many counts of this clonotype. V and J are TRBV29-1 and TRBJ1-5, with D maybe TRBD1 (5 bases). Trimming took 4 bases from V and 5 from J, leaving 9 bases between them. This CDR3 is built from 12 residues. Germline assignment: CDR1 SQVTM and CDR2 ANQGSEA. As DNA, the CDR3 is TGCAGCGTTGGGGAAGGGGATCAGCCCCAGCATTTT. Translating gives CSVGEGDQPQHF.

This clonotype has a count of ten or more. The V and J genes are TRBV21-1 and TRBJ2-7; the table's D call TRBD1 went unverified against the DNA. TRBV21-1 is given as a pseudogene. The CDR3 runs to 15 residues. The CDR3 loop is CASSKMWIGAYEQYF. The CDR3, as DNA: TGTGCCAGCAGCAAAATGTGGATAGGGGCCTACGAGCAGTACTTC.